One sample yielded the 13 T cell receptor beta chains listed below, sequenced in a study of T cell repertoires in cytomegalovirus infection. MiXCR, applied by TCRdb to the reads, yields one record per CDR3 protein. The table has 250,000 to 300,000 distinct CDR3 sequences, over 20% seen once. What was sequenced was PBMCs. The receptors stem from a human donor in good health (CMV status not recorded). Some clones in this sample may be carry-over from other donors' samples.

Of note for this clonotype: A read error may account for a junction end that differs from germline. The V gene is TRBV7-6, the J gene TRBJ2-2, with 7 bases identical to TRBD2. The CDR3 loop spans 15 amino acids. The germline CDR1 and CDR2 sequences are SGHVS and FNYEAQ. The CDR3 protein is CASSATGGIAGELFF. In nucleotides, the CDR3 is TGTGCTAGCAGCGCCACGGGGGGAATAGCCGGGGAGCTGTTTTTT.

This clonotype was seen repeatedly, ten times or more. The rearrangement uses TRBV12-3 or TRBV12-4 and TRBJ2-3, with 8 bases that match TRBD2. The trim removed 6 bases at V and 4 bases at J, leaving 12 bases unmatched. The CDR3 covers 16 residues. DNA for the CDR3: TGTGCCAGCAGCTTTAGGACTAGCCCGGGGGCAGATACGCAGTATTTT. Amino acids: CASSFRTSPGADTQYF.

This clonotype appeared many times. The gene calls are TRBV7-2 and TRBJ2-2; the D gene is possibly TRBD2 (6 bases). Germline CDR1 and CDR2: SGHTA and FQGNSA. V shed 5 bases and J shed 4 bases, with 11 bases lying between them. The CDR3 has 14 residues. CDR3 sequence: CASSIPLATGELFF. The CDR3 DNA sequence: TGTGCCAGCAGCATCCCACTAGCCACCGGGGAGCTGTTTTTT.

This clonotype was seen a few times. In DNA form, the CDR3 reads TGTGCCAGCAGTTATGAGGTACCCGGCAATCAGCCCCAGCATTTT. Protein product: CASSYEVPGNQPQHF. This rearrangement joins TRBV28 to TRBJ1-5; D unclear. CDR1 and CDR2 (germline): MDHEN, SYDVKM. This CDR3 has 15 residues. The germline V and J ends were trimmed by 4 bases and 2 bases, with 12 bases remaining between them.

There are a few counts of this clonotype. V and J are TRBV28 and TRBJ2-2; weak D call: TRBD1 (5 bases). V lost 6 bases and J lost 9, with 14 bases in between. Germline CDR1 MDHEN, CDR2 SYDVKM. CDR3 length: 13 residues. CDR3 residues: CASRSLGDRELFF. The CDR3 region has the DNA TGTGCCAGCAGGTCCCTAGGGGATCGGGAGCTGTTTTTT.

This clonotype has only a few counts. The chain couples TRBV20-1 to TRBJ1-6; D remains unclear. Looked up from germline, CDR1 is DFQATT and CDR2 is SNEGSKA (reference sequence). The CDR3 covers 12 residues. V gave up 4 bases and J gave up 7 bases, with 8 bases separating them. The CDR3 here is CSANARNSPLHF. The CDR3 DNA follows: TGCAGTGCTAACGCAAGAAATTCACCCCTCCACTTT.

This clonotype was observed a single time. V and J are TRBV29-1 and TRBJ1-2; 8 bases line up with TRBD1. The CDR3 runs to 13 residues. V lost 7 bases, J lost 0 bases, and 4 bases stayed unmatched. From germline, CDR1 is SQVTM and CDR2 ANQGSEA. In nucleotides, the CDR3 is TGCAGCGACTCACAGGGGGCTAACTATGGCTACACCTTC. This translates into CSDSQGANYGYTF.

Only a few counts were recorded for this clonotype. The chain employs TRBV24-1 and TRBJ2-1; D might be TRBD1 or TRBD2, each matching 6 bases. This CDR3 region has 14 residues. Trimming removed 10 bases from V and 6 bases from J, with 18 bases in between. Germline V lookup: CDR1 KGHDR, CDR2 SFDVKD. The CDR3 protein is CATSEGGRFNEQFF. Here the CDR3 DNA reads TGTGCCACGAGCGAGGGGGGCAGGTTCAATGAGCAGTTCTTC.

The genes are TRBV6-1 and TRBJ2-1; D remains ambiguous. V was shortened by 1 base and J by 5 bases, with 6 bases between the two germline ends. The CDR3 length is 13 residues. Germline-derived CDR1 and CDR2 are MNHNS and SASEGT. The CDR3 DNA reads as TGTGCCAGCAGTGAAGTTCACAACAATGAGCAGTTCTTC. Its translation is CASSEVHNNEQFF.

The V and J genes are TRBV20-1 and TRBJ2-7, with D perhaps assigned TRBD1 or TRBD2 (5 bases each). The CDR3 runs to 14 residues. V shed 0 bases and J shed 6 bases, with 15 bases lying between them. In germline, CDR1 is DFQATT, CDR2 SNEGSKA (reference sequence). The CDR3 loop reads CSARDLSGAREQYF. CDR3 sequence (DNA): TGCAGTGCTAGAGATCTGTCCGGGGCTCGCGAGCAGTACTTC.

The rearrangement uses TRBV10-3 and TRBJ2-5, with 10 bases fitting TRBD2. The V segment lost 0 bases and the J segment 0 bases; nucleotides outside the gene matches: 4. The CDR3 contains 17 residues. Per germline, CDR1 ENHRY and CDR2 SYGVKD. CDR3 region: CAISESPGLAYQETQYF. As DNA, the CDR3 is TGTGCCATCAGTGAGTCTCCGGGACTAGCGTACCAAGAGACCCAGTACTTC.

This clonotype occurred many times. This chain uses TRBV7-2 with TRBJ2-3, with 11 bases matching TRBD2. The CDR3 spans 16 residues. V shed 8 bases, J shed 0 bases, and the junction held 7 bases outside the gene matches. The germline gives CDR1 SGHTA, CDR2 FQGNSA. The CDR3 DNA reads as TGTGCCAGCGGATTCGGACTAGCGGGTAGCACAGATACGCAGTATTTT. It encodes CASGFGLAGSTDTQYF.

This clonotype came up many times. The CDR3 DNA sequence: TGTGCCAGCAGCCGCGGACAGCCCTCGGGGAGGCCCCAGCATTTT. It codes for CASSRGQPSGRPQHF. The V gene is TRBV7-2, the J gene TRBJ1-5, with D maybe TRBD1 (6 bases). CDR3 length: 15 amino acids. CDR1 is SGHTA, CDR2 FQGNSA, per germline. V shed 5 bases and J shed 9 bases, with 20 bases lying between them.